The clone carrying this T cell receptor (beta chain) was observed a few times. The antigen remains unidentified. Trimming removed 7 bases from V and 0 bases from J, with 7 bases in between. The CDR3 loop spans 13 amino acids. The record originates from a study of identical twins. TCRdb analysed the 5' RACE reads with MiXCR anew, one entry per CDR3 protein. The sample consists of more than 600,000 distinct CDR3 sequences, roughly 18% of them appearing once. Overall study results and limits: Modelling approaches yielded underestimates of out-of-frame TCR alpha sharing between monozygotic twins. The study based its conclusions on cross-sectional statistical analysis and did not follow the same donors.

This same sample was also part of a study on T cells expressing NK-cell markers.

Sequenced sample: PBMCs. The chain is built from TRBV12-3 or TRBV12-4 and TRBJ1-5; D gene ambiguous. The receptor was isolated from a woman between 18 and 29 years old in good health. The CDR3 DNA reads as TGTGCCAGCACCGTAAATAGCAATCAGCCCCAGCATTTT. Amino acid sequence: CASTVNSNQPQHF.